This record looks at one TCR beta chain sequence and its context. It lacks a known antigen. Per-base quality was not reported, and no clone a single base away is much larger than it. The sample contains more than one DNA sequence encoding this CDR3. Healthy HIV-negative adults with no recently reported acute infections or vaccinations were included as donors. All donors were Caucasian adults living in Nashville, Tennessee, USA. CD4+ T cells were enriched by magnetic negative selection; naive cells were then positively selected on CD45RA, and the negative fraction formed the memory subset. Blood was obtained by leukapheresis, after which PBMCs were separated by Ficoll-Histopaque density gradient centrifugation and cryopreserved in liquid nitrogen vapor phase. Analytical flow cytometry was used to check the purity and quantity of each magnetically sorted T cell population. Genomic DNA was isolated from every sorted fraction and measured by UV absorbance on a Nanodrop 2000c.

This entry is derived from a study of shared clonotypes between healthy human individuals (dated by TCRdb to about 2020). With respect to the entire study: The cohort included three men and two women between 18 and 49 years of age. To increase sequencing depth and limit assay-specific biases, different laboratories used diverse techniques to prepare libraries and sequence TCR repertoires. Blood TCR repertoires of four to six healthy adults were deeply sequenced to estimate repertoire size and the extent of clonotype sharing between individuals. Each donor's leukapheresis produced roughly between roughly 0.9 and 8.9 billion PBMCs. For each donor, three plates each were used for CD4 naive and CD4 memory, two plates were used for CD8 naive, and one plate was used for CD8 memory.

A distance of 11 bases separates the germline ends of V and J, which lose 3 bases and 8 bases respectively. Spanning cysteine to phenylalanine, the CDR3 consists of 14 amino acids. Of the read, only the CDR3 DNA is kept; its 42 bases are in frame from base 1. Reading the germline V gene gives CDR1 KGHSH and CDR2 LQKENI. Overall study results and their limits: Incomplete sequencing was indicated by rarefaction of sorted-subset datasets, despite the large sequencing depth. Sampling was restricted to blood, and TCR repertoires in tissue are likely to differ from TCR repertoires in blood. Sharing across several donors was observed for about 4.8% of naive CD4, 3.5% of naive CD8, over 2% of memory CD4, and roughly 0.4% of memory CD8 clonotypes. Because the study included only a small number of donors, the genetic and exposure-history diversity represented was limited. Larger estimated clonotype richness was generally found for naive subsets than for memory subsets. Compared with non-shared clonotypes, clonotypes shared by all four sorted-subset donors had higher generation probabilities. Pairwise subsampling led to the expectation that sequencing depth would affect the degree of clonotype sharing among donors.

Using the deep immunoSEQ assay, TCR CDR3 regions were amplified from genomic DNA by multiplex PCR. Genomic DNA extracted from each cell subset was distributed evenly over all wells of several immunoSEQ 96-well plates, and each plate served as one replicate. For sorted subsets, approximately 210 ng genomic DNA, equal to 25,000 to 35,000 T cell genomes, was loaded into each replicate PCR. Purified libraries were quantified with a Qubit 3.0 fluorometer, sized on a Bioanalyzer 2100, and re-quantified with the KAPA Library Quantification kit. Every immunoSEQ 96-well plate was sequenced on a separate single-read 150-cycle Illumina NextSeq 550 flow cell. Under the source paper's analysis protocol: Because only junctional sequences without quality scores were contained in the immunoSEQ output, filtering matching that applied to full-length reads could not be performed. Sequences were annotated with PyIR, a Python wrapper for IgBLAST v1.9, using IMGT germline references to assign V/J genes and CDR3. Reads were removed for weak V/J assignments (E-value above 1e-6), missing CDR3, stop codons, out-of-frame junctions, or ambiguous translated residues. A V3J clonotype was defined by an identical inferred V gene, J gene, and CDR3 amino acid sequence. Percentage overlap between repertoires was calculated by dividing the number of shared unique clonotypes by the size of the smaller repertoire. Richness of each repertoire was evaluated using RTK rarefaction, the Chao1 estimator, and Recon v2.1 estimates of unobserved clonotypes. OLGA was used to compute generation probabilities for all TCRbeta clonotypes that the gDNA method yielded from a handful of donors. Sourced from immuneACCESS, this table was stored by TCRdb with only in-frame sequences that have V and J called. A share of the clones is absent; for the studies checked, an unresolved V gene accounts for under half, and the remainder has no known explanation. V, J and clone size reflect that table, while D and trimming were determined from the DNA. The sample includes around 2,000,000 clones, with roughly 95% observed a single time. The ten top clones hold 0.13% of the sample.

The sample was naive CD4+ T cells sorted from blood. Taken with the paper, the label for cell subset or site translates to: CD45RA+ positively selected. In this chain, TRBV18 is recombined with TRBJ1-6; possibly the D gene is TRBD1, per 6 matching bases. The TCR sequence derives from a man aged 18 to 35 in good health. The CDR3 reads CASSPARGDSPLHF. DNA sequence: TGTGCCAGCTCACCTGCAAGGGGGGATTCACCCCTCCACTTT.